This section outlines one TCR beta chain sequence together with its context. Its binding antigen is unknown. The record has no base qualities; no much larger clone is one base away. This entry comes from a study of cytomegalovirus exposure and HLA in healthy donors listed by TCRdb under 2017. Regarding the complete study: A later analysis indicated that the 120 validation repertoires were generated on the platform also employed for the approximately 690 repertoires of the first cohort. The study aimed to test whether signatures of past pathogen exposure could be identified by cataloging public T cell receptors. The study combined high-throughput TCR immunosequencing, statistical association of individual TCRs with disease status, and machine learning to predict cytomegalovirus infection status. In addition to the first cohort of 666 subjects, a separate validation cohort of 120 different subjects was used.

Donors formed part of the validation cohort, which comprised 120 or so subjects and was distinct from the first cohort of fewer than 750 subjects. Library preparation was by the immunoSEQ multiplex PCR assay. In the original analysis: A statistical classification framework was built to diagnose cytomegalovirus status from the catalog of TCR beta chain sequences. The table comes from immuneACCESS by way of TCRdb, which keeps in-frame sequences with V and J called. Part of the clones is missing from these tables; in studies checked, under half for an unresolved V gene and the rest for unknown reasons. V, J and clone size derive from that table, while D and trimming were established from the DNA sequence. The sample profile shows 150,000 to 200,000 clones; 75% to 85% of them were found once. In total, the top ten clones hold roughly 13% of the sample. Study-wide conclusions, independent of this receptor: Across donors, most TCR sequences were observed very rarely, whereas some public TCRs were present in many individuals. A total of fewer than 200 TCR beta chains were listed by the study as associated with cytomegalovirus. A later analysis lacked HLA typing for the validation cohort, so it scored co-occurrence in that cohort across all 110 or so repertoires. A few of the identified cytomegalovirus-associated TCR beta chains were confirmed in vitro to be specific for cytomegalovirus antigens. The classifier was reported to diagnose cytomegalovirus status with high specificity and sensitivity in both the original cohort and the validation cohort. In a later analysis, TCRs clustered in the first cohort were found to also tend to co-occur in the roughly 110 validation repertoires, with around 94% of cluster scores above 0. The authors suggested that the approach could potentially be extended to other disease states and immunological phenotypes.

Sequencing was carried out using PBMCs. The sequence was obtained from a woman in her 30s in good health and CMV-seropositive.

The CDR3 region: CASSINGLAALEQFF. The base sequence is TGTGCCAGCAGTATAAACGGACTAGCGGCGCTGGAGCAGTTCTTC. Recombination joined TRBV6-6 with TRBJ2-1; TRBD2 aligns with 10 central bases. From the cysteine up to the phenylalanine, the CDR3 has a length of 15 residues. Of all the DNA, just the CDR3 is kept, 45 bases in frame from base 1. V lost 5 bases and J lost 10 bases, and the count of bases not matched to a germline gene is 11. The germline V gene (reference sequence) supplies CDR1 MNHNY and CDR2 SVGAGI.